This T cell receptor (beta chain) was sequenced in a study of blood T cell repertoires in COVID-19. This clone showed up just once. Sequenced by immunoSEQ multiplex PCR; TCRdb stores in-frame clones only, minus some. This table has about 200,000 clones, over 85% appearing once. CDR1 KGHDR and CDR2 SFDVKD come from the germline V gene. The CDR3 extends over 15 amino acids. Trimming took 3 bases from V and 4 from J; bases not matched to a gene: 4. Across over 20 US areas, participants ranged in age from roughly 18 to 95 years. The clonotype comes from a woman in her twenties or thirties with acute COVID-19. Specimen: PBMCs or T cells enriched from blood (not recorded which). The rearrangement uses TRBV24-1 and TRBJ1-1, with TRBD1 matching 10 bases. The DNA of the CDR3 is TGTGCCACCAGTGATCCAGGACAGGGGGTCACTGAAGCTTTCTTT. As protein: CATSDPGQGVTEAFF.